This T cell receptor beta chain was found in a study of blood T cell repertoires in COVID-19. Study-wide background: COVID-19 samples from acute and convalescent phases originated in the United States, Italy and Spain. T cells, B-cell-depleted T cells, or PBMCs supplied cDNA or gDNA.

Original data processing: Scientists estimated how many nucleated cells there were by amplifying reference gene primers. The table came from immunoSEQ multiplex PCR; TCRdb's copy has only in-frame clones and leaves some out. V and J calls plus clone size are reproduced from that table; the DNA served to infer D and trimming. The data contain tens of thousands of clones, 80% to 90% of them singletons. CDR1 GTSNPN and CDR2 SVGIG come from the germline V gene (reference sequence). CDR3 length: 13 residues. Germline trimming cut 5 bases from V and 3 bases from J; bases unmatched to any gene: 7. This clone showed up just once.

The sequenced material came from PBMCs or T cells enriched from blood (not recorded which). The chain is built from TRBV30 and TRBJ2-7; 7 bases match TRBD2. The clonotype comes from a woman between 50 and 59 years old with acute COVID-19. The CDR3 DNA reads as TGTGCCTGGGCCGTGCAGCGGGACTACGAGCAGTACTTC. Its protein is CAWAVQRDYEQYF.